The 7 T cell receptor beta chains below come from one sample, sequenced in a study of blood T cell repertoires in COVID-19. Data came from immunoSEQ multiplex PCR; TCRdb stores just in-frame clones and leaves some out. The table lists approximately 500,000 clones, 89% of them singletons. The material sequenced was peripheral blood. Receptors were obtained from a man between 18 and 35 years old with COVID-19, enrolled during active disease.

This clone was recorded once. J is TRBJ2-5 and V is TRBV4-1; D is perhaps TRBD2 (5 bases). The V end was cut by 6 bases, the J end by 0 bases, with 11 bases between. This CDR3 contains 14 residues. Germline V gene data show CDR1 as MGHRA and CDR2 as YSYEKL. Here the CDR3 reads CASSRTDYQETQYF. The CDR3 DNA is TGCGCCAGCAGTCGAACGGACTACCAAGAGACCCAGTACTTC.

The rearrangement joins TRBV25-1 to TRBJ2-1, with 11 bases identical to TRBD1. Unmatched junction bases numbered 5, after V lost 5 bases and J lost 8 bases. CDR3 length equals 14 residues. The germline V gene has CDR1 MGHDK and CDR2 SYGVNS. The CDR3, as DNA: TGTGCCAGCAGTCCGGACAGGGGGCTGGATGAGCAGTTCTTC. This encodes CASSPDRGLDEQFF.

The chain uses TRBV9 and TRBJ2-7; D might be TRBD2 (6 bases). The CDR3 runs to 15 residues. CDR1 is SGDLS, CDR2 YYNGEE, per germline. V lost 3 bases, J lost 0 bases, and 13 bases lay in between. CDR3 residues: CASSARLGSSYEQYF. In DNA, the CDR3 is TGTGCCAGCAGCGCCAGACTAGGGAGCTCCTACGAGCAGTACTTC.

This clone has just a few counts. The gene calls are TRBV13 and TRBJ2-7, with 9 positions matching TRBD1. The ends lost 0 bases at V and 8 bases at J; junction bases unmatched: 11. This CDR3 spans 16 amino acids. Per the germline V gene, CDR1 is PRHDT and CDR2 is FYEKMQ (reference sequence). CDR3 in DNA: TGTGCCAGCAGCTTAGGGGGGAGGGGACAGGGTTCACAGCAGTACTTC. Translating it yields CASSLGGRGQGSQQYF.

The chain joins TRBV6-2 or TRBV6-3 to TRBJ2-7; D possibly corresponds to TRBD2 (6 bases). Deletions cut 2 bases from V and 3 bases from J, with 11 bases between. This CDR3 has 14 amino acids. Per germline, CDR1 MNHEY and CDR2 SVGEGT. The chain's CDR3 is CASSYLGGGYEQYF. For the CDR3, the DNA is TGTGCCAGCAGTTACCTCGGGGGTGGCTACGAGCAGTACTTC.

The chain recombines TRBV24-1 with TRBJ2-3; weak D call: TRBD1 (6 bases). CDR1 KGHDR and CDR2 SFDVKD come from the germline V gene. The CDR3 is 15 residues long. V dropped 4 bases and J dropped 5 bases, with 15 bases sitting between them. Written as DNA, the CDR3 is TGTGCCACCAGTGACTCCGGGACATCGGGAGATACGCAGTATTTT. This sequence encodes CATSDSGTSGDTQYF.

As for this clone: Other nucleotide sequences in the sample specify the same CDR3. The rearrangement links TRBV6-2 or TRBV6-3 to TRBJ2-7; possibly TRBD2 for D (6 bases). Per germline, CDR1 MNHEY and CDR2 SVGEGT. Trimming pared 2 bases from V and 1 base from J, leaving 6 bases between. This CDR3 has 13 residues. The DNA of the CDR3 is TGTGCCAGCAGTTACGGGGGGTCCTACGAGCAGTACTTC. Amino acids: CASSYGGSYEQYF.